This passage covers 3 T cell receptor beta chains from one sample sequenced in a study of cytomegalovirus exposure and HLA in healthy donors. Repertoires were generated with immunoSEQ multiplex PCR, while TCRdb's copy carries only in-frame clones and drops some. Of hundreds of thousands of clones detected, 70% to 90% appear once; the ten largest clones hold around 1.2%. Specimen: PBMCs. The receptors come from a woman in her twenties or thirties in good health and CMV-seropositive.

This chain links TRBV5-6 with TRBJ1-2; 7 nucleotides agree with TRBD1. Germline V lookup: CDR1 SGHDT, CDR2 YYEEEE. J gave up 5 bases and V 0 bases, and 7 bases lay outside the gene matches. CDR3 size: 15 residues. The DNA of the CDR3 is TGTGCCAGCAGCTTGGCGGCAGGGGGTGGGTATGGCTACACCTTC. It translates to CASSLAAGGGYGYTF.

This chain links TRBV18 with TRBJ1-1, with D unresolved. The germline V gene encodes CDR1 KGHSH and CDR2 LQKENI. The CDR3 is 15 residues long. The V gene lost 2 bases and the J gene lost 7 bases, with 17 bases spanning the gap. The CDR3 DNA follows: TGTGCCAGCTCACCAGTCGCGATATCCGTAAATGAAGCTTTCTTT. This gives the protein CASSPVAISVNEAFF.

V gene TRBV6-6 combines with J gene TRBJ1-2, with 9 bases fitting TRBD1. The CDR3 consists of 15 residues. V lost 0 bases and J lost 5; bases outside the gene matches: 4. Looked up from germline, CDR1 is MNHNY and CDR2 is SVGAGI (reference sequence). The CDR3 DNA follows: TGTGCCAGCAGTTACTCGGGACAGGGAAAATATGGCTACACCTTC. The encoded protein is CASSYSGQGKYGYTF.